This T cell receptor beta chain was profiled in a study of cytomegalovirus exposure and HLA in healthy donors. Trimming cost V 6 bases and J 5 bases; bases outside gene matches: 8. Germline V gene lookup returns CDR1 ENHRY and CDR2 SYGVKD. This CDR3 is built from 14 residues. Findings of the study overall: Specificity of three CMV-associated chains for CMV antigens was verified in vitro.

As concerns this clone: No antigen is known for it.

The PCR used 60 Vbeta and 13 Jbeta primers. Profiled with immunoSEQ multiplex PCR; TCRdb holds only in-frame clones, not every one. The profile shows about 160,000 clones, about 82% of them singletons. The sequenced sample consisted of PBMCs. The V and J genes are TRBV10-3 and TRBJ2-7; 9 bases align to TRBD1. This receptor was taken from a male donor in good health and CMV-seronegative. Here the CDR3 reads CAISPRTGDHEQYF. DNA for the CDR3: TGTGCCATCAGCCCGAGGACAGGGGACCACGAGCAGTACTTC.